This is a list of T cell receptor beta chains from one sample in a study of post-analysis software for immune sequencing data. TCRdb processed the PCR reads anew with MiXCR; each CDR3 protein has one entry. There are approximately 440,000 distinct CDR3 sequences in the sample; roughly 46% occur only once, and 9% to 13% lies in the top ten. Sequenced sample: blood. The receptors derive from a girl between 5 and 17 years old with multiple sclerosis. CDR3s include the opening cysteine and the closing phenylalanine or tryptophan. The D gene is left open where the match is weak. The size of a clone is reported for some rows only, either as once, few or many, or as a class for expanded clones.

TRBD2,TRBJ2-1,TRBV7-6,few,12,CASSATSGSEFF,TGTGCCAGCAGCGCTACTAGCGGGAGTGAGTTCTTC
TRBD1,TRBJ1-1,TRBV20-1,-,15,CRYAPRQGDSSEAFF,TGCAGATATGCCCCGAGACAGGGGGACTCGAGCGAAGCTTTCTTT
TRBD1,TRBJ2-3,TRBV5-5,-,17,CASSPRRGTAERDTQYF,TGTGCCAGCAGCCCCAGAAGGGGGACAGCGGAACGGGATACGCAGTATTTT
TRBD2,TRBJ2-5,TRBV4-2,-,14,CASSPGTRLETQYF,TGTGCCAGCAGCCCCGGGACTAGGTTAGAGACCCAGTACTTC
-,TRBJ2-5,TRBV6-6,-,14,CASSYSSREETQYF,TGTGCCAGCAGTTACTCGAGTAGGGAAGAGACCCAGTACTTC
-,TRBJ2-7,TRBV28,-,12,CASSLGEGEQYF,TGTGCCAGCAGTTTAGGGGAAGGCGAGCAGTACTTC
-,TRBJ2-5,TRBV20-1,once,13,CSASPSRQVEQYF,TGCAGTGCTAGTCCCAGTCGTCAGGTAGAGCAGTACTTC
TRBD1,TRBJ2-1,TRBV20-1,-,16,CSAREAPTGARNEQFF,TGCAGTGCTAGGGAGGCACCTACAGGGGCCCGCAATGAGCAGTTCTTC
-,TRBJ1-2,TRBV28,few,11,CASRGRYGYTF,TGTGCCAGCCGGGGCCGCTATGGCTACACCTTC
-,TRBJ2-7,TRBV7-9,-,13,CASSTPVGFEQYF,TGTGCCAGCAGCACACCTGTGGGGTTCGAGCAGTACTTC
-,TRBJ1-5,TRBV20-1,few,15,CSARGGAVGNQPQHF,TGCAGTGCTAGAGGGGGGGCCGTGGGCAATCAGCCCCAGCATTTT
-,TRBJ2-7,TRBV10-3,many,15,CAISESDSGTYEQYF,TGTGCCATCAGTGAGTCGGACAGTGGAACCTACGAGCAGTACTTC
TRBD2,TRBJ2-7,TRBV2,few,16,CASSEWTSGTTYEQYF,TGTGCCAGCAGTGAATGGACTAGCGGCACGACCTACGAGCAGTACTTC
TRBD2,TRBJ2-1,TRBV6-2/TRBV6-3,-,14,CASSQAGNYNEQFF,TGTGCCAGCAGCCAAGCGGGAAACTACAATGAGCAGTTCTTC
TRBD2,TRBJ2-5,TRBV6-1,-,11,CASSEEREQYF,TGTGCCAGCAGTGAAGAGCGGGAGCAGTACTTC
TRBD2,TRBJ2-1,TRBV7-9,-,19,CASSPGTSGRGRSYNEQFF,TGTGCCAGCAGCCCTGGGACTAGCGGGAGGGGGCGCTCCTACAATGAGCAGTTCTTC
TRBD1,TRBJ2-1,TRBV29-1,-,14,CSLDSGGDYNEQFF,TGCAGCCTAGATTCAGGGGGCGACTACAATGAGCAGTTCTTC
-,TRBJ1-2,TRBV20-1,few,13,CSVEEGTLHGYTF,TGCAGTGTTGAAGAGGGTACACTGCATGGCTACACCTTC
TRBD1,TRBJ2-2,TRBV29-1,-,14,CSARRTGKTGELFF,TGCAGCGCTCGAAGGACAGGGAAGACCGGGGAGCTGTTTTTT
TRBD1,TRBJ2-7,TRBV14,few,15,CASSFRDRGNYEQYF,TGTGCCAGCAGCTTCCGGGACAGGGGAAACTACGAGCAGTACTTC
-,TRBJ1-5,TRBV9,-,14,CASSVDGGQQPQHF,TGTGCCAGCAGCGTAGACGGGGGGCAACAGCCCCAGCATTTT
-,TRBJ2-2,TRBV28,-,14,CASKGTMNTGELFF,TGTGCCAGCAAAGGGACAATGAACACCGGGGAGCTGTTTTTT
TRBD2,TRBJ2-7,TRBV15,-,14,CATSLGLADYEQYF,TGTGCCACCAGCCTGGGACTAGCGGACTACGAGCAGTACTTC
-,TRBJ1-1,TRBV29-1,-,11,CSVVQGTEAFF,TGCAGCGTTGTTCAGGGGACTGAAGCTTTCTTT
-,TRBJ2-5,TRBV29-1,few,14,CSVERRLLQETQYF,TGCAGCGTTGAACGACGGCTCCTGCAAGAGACCCAGTACTTC
-,TRBJ1-1,TRBV7-2,-,14,CASSLPGLNTEAFF,TGTGCCAGCAGCTTGCCGGGGTTGAACACTGAAGCTTTCTTT
-,TRBJ1-1,TRBV4-2,-,15,CASSQDRRGNTEAFF,TGTGCCAGCAGCCAAGATCGACGGGGTAACACTGAAGCTTTCTTT
TRBD2,TRBJ2-3,TRBV7-2,-,16,CASSPRDYLSTDTQYF,TGTGCCAGCAGCCCCCGGGACTACCTAAGCACAGATACGCAGTATTTT
TRBD2,TRBJ2-1,TRBV7-2,-,16,CASSLLAGGYYNEQFF,TGTGCCAGCAGCTTGCTAGCGGGAGGATACTACAATGAGCAGTTCTTC
TRBD1,TRBJ2-5,TRBV7-9,-,13,CASSGTGPQTQYF,TGTGCCAGCAGCGGGACAGGGCCCCAGACCCAGTACTTC
-,TRBJ2-3,TRBV6-5,-,14,CASTGFRSTDTQYF,TGTGCCAGCACAGGGTTTCGTAGCACAGATACGCAGTATTTT
-,TRBJ2-3,TRBV3-1,few,14,CASSRSTRSDTQYF,TGTGCCAGCAGCCGGTCGACTAGGTCAGATACGCAGTATTTT
TRBD2,TRBJ2-7,TRBV20-1,few,15,CSAQTGLAVSYEQYF,TGCAGTGCCCAGACGGGACTAGCGGTCTCCTACGAGCAGTACTTC
-,TRBJ2-5,TRBV11-2,few,12,CASSLQQETQYF,TGTGCCAGCAGCTTACAGCAAGAGACCCAGTACTTC
-,TRBJ1-1,TRBV18,-,14,CASSPVDLDTEAFF,TGTGCCAGCTCACCTGTAGATTTGGACACTGAAGCTTTCTTT
TRBD2,TRBJ2-7,TRBV4-2,-,15,CASSPATGGSYEQYF,TGTGCCAGCAGCCCAGCAACGGGAGGGTCCTACGAGCAGTACTTC
TRBD2,TRBJ2-3,TRBV7-3,-,15,CASSPGLAETDTQYF,TGTGCCAGCAGCCCGGGACTAGCGGAAACAGATACGCAGTATTTT
TRBD2,TRBJ2-1,TRBV20-1,few,15,CSARGASGIYNEQFF,TGCAGTGCTAGAGGGGCTAGCGGGATCTACAATGAGCAGTTCTTC
TRBD2,TRBJ2-1,TRBV7-2,-,14,CASSASGSNDEQFF,TGTGCCAGCAGCGCTAGCGGGAGCAACGATGAGCAGTTCTTC
TRBD1,TRBJ2-7,TRBV15,-,15,CATSGRRDRTYEQYF,TGTGCCACCAGCGGTAGACGGGACAGGACCTACGAGCAGTACTTC
-,TRBJ1-5,TRBV10-3,-,15,CAISGYRDPNQPQHF,TGTGCCATCAGTGGATATAGGGATCCCAATCAGCCCCAGCATTTT
TRBD2,TRBJ2-1,TRBV6-5,-,15,CASSYRTSGTAEQFF,TGTGCCAGCAGTTACCGGACTAGCGGGACAGCGGAGCAGTTCTTC
TRBD2,TRBJ2-6,TRBV29-1,few,16,CSVDTSGSSGANVLTF,TGCAGCGTTGATACTAGCGGGAGCTCTGGGGCCAACGTCCTGACTTTC
-,TRBJ2-7,TRBV28,few,14,CASSSRAFRDEQYF,TGTGCCAGCAGTTCCAGGGCGTTCCGTGACGAGCAGTACTTC
-,TRBJ2-7,TRBV2,few,14,CASSSDTQSLAQYF,TGTGCCAGCAGCTCGGACACACAGAGTCTTGCGCAGTACTTC
TRBD2,TRBJ2-1,TRBV12-3/TRBV12-4,-,15,CASSGLAGEEYEQFF,TGTGCCAGCAGTGGACTAGCGGGAGAAGAATACGAGCAGTTCTTC
TRBD2,TRBJ2-3,TRBV10-3,few,21,CAISESRARTSGPIYTDTQYF,TGTGCCATCAGTGAGTCGAGGGCACGGACTAGCGGTCCCATCTACACAGATACGCAGTATTTT
TRBD2,TRBJ2-5,TRBV3-1,-,16,CASSQAGLAGGETQYF,TGTGCCAGCAGCCAAGCAGGACTAGCGGGGGGAGAGACCCAGTACTTC
-,TRBJ2-5,TRBV28,-,13,CASRRSGPETQYF,TGTGCCAGCAGGAGAAGTGGGCCCGAGACCCAGTACTTC
TRBD1,TRBJ2-7,TRBV10-3,-,14,CAISEPGTGVEQYF,TGTGCCATCAGTGAGCCAGGGACAGGGGTCGAGCAGTACTTC
-,TRBJ2-3,TRBV5-1,-,14,CASSSAEVTDTQYF,TGCGCCAGCAGCTCCGCCGAGGTTACAGATACGCAGTATTTT
-,TRBJ2-3,TRBV4-1,-,12,CASSHVRDTQYF,TGCGCCAGCAGCCACGTCCGTGATACGCAGTATTTT
TRBD2,TRBJ2-1,TRBV7-3,-,15,CASSLRLAGGDGQFF,TGTGCCAGCAGCTTAAGACTAGCGGGAGGGGATGGGCAGTTCTTC
TRBD2,TRBJ2-5,TRBV20-1,-,17,CSARGALAGDHQETQYF,TGCAGTGCTAGAGGGGCGCTAGCGGGAGACCACCAAGAGACCCAGTACTTC
-,TRBJ1-5,TRBV7-9,-,12,CSSSLGVQPQHF,TGTTCCAGCAGCTTAGGGGTGCAGCCCCAGCATTTT
TRBD2,TRBJ2-1,TRBV3-1,-,16,CASSSVSQRGYNEQFF,TGTGCCAGCAGCTCAGTGAGCCAGCGGGGTTACAATGAGCAGTTCTTC